This is a list of T cell receptor beta chains from one sample in a study of control samples from healthy donors and cancer patients. Sequencing used immunoSEQ multiplex PCR; TCRdb keeps in-frame clones, though not all of them. The repertoire holds over 85,000 clones, with about 89% as singletons. The sample taken for sequencing was PBMCs. The source of these receptors is a woman aged 45 to 65 with colorectal cancer. Both conserved end residues are part of each CDR3. The order of the fields is clone size, J gene, V gene, D gene, CDR3 DNA, CDR3 protein. D genes are given only for firm matches. Some rows have no size entry. The others give once, few or many, or a class for an expanded clone.

. | TRBJ2-5 | TRBV7-2 | . | TGTGCCAGCAGCTCCTTTGGCGGGGAGCGAGAGACCCAGTACTTC | CASSSFGGERETQYF
. | TRBJ2-1 | TRBV2 | TRBD1 | TGTGCCAGCAGCGGACAGGGGGCAGGAAATGAGCAGTTCTTC | CASSGQGAGNEQFF
. | TRBJ1-2 | TRBV5-1 | . | TGCGCCAGCAGCTTCGACTTGATCGGCTATGGCTACACCTTC | CASSFDLIGYGYTF
once | TRBJ1-3 | TRBV7-9 | . | TGTGCCAGCAGCTTAGCGGGAAACACCATATATTTT | CASSLAGNTIYF
. | TRBJ2-5 | TRBV4-1 | . | TGCGCCAGCAGCCAAGGCGCGTCTACCCAAGAGACCCAGTACTTC | CASSQGASTQETQYF
. | TRBJ1-4 | TRBV5-1 | . | TGCGCCAGCAGCTTAAGAGGGGTTCGGGATGAAAAACTGTTTTTT | CASSLRGVRDEKLFF
. | TRBJ1-1 | TRBV6-5 | TRBD1 | TGTGCCAGCGGGACAGGGATCTGGTGGACTGAAGCTTTCTTT | CASGTGIWWTEAFF
. | TRBJ2-3 | TRBV2 | TRBD2 | TGTGCCAGCAGTGGGACTAGCGGGGGGGCATTAGATACGCAGTATTTT | CASSGTSGGALDTQYF
. | TRBJ2-2 | TRBV6-5 | . | TGTGCCAGCAGTTGGGCCACGAACACCGGGGAGCTGTTTTTT | CASSWATNTGELFF
. | TRBJ1-1 | TRBV27 | . | TGTGCCAGCAGTTTTTCCCAGGGCTATATGAACACTGAAGCTTTCTTT | CASSFSQGYMNTEAFF
. | TRBJ2-3 | TRBV5-6 | . | TGTGCCAGCAGCTTCTTCAGGGGGGTTCTACGCACAGATACGCAGTATTTT | CASSFFRGVLRTDTQYF
. | TRBJ2-1 | TRBV29-1 | TRBD1 | TGCAGCGCCCGAAGGGGGACAGGGAACAATGAGCAGTTCTTC | CSARRGTGNNEQFF
. | TRBJ2-6 | TRBV5-1 | . | TGCGCCAGCAGCTTGGGGAACCAAGGGCGGGCCAACGTCCTGACTTTC | CASSLGNQGRANVLTF
. | TRBJ1-2 | TRBV12-5 | . | TGTGCTAGTGGTTCCCCCGGGGTCACCTATGGCTACACCTTC | CASGSPGVTYGYTF
. | TRBJ2-3 | TRBV18 | . | TGTGCCAGCTCACCACCGAACACCGGGTCCAGAAGGTATTTT | CASSPPNTGSRRYF
few | TRBJ1-1 | TRBV20-1 | . | TGCAGTGCTAGTAACACTGAAGCTTTCTTT | CSASNTEAFF
. | TRBJ1-2 | TRBV7-2 | . | TGTGCCAGCAGCCGTGGACACTTCTATGGCTACACCTTC | CASSRGHFYGYTF
. | TRBJ2-2 | TRBV7-7 | . | TGTGCCAGCAGCCGGTACTTTTCTGGGGGGACAGCGAACACCGGGGAGCTGTTTTTT | CASSRYFSGGTANTGELFF
. | TRBJ1-1 | TRBV5-1 | TRBD1 | TGCGCCAGCAGATCAACAGGGGGCAAAACTGAAGCTTTCTTT | CASRSTGGKTEAFF
. | TRBJ1-1 | TRBV7-9 | . | TGTGCCAGCAGCTCAGCTCAGGTAGTCGAAGCTTTCTTT | CASSSAQVVEAFF
few | TRBJ1-5 | TRBV5-1 | TRBD1 | TGCGCCAGCAGCTGGACAGGGGGCGCGGGTCAGCCCCAGCATTTT | CASSWTGGAGQPQHF
few | TRBJ1-2 | TRBV28 | . | TGTGCCAGCAGTTTAAAAGGGAATGGCTACACCTTC | CASSLKGNGYTF
. | TRBJ2-5 | TRBV10-1 | TRBD1 | TGCGCCAGCGTACCGGGACAGGTAAACCAAGAGACCCAGTACTTC | CASVPGQVNQETQYF
few | TRBJ1-2 | TRBV28 | TRBD1 | TGTGCCGGGGGACAGGGGAACTATGGCTACACCTTC | CAGGQGNYGYTF
. | TRBJ1-3 | TRBV28 | . | TGTGCCAGCATTAACGCTTTCGGCACTGGAAACACCATATATTTT | CASINAFGTGNTIYF
. | TRBJ1-1 | TRBV30 | TRBD1 | TGTGCCTGGATTGATACAGGGGGCACTGAAGCTTTCTTT | CAWIDTGGTEAFF
. | TRBJ1-6 | TRBV2 | . | TGTGCCAGCGTACCCCTGATATCTTCACCCCTCCACTTT | CASVPLISSPLHF
. | TRBJ2-1 | TRBV6-5 | . | TGTGCCAGCTTTGGGGGACTGGGATACAATGAGCAGTTCTTC | CASFGGLGYNEQFF
. | TRBJ1-5 | TRBV7-2 | . | TGTGCCAGCAGCTTAACGGCAGGGAGCAATCAGCCCCAGCATTTT | CASSLTAGSNQPQHF
once | TRBJ1-2 | TRBV19 | . | TGTGCCAGTAGTATGGATTACTATGGCTACACCTTC | CASSMDYYGYTF
. | TRBJ2-3 | TRBV29-1 | . | TGCAGCGGCGGACTTGAGCACGGGAGCACGGATACGCAGTATTTT | CSGGLEHGSTDTQYF
. | TRBJ1-5 | TRBV3-1/TRBV3-2 | . | TGTGCCAGCAGCCAAGATGGGACGGAGAATCAGCCCCAGCATTTT | CASSQDGTENQPQHF
. | TRBJ2-5 | TRBV5-1 | . | TGCGCCAGCAGCTTGGGACAGGTATTGGAGACCCAGTACTTC | CASSLGQVLETQYF
. | TRBJ2-1 | TRBV18 | . | TGTGCCAGCTCCGCGGGACAGACCAATGAGCAGTTCTTC | CASSAGQTNEQFF
. | TRBJ1-2 | TRBV6-5 | . | TGTGCCAGCAATGGGACACCCTATGGCTACACCTTC | CASNGTPYGYTF
. | TRBJ2-1 | TRBV7-9 | TRBD1 | TGTGCCAGCAGTACCGGACAGGGCTACAATGAGCAGTTCTTC | CASSTGQGYNEQFF
. | TRBJ1-1 | TRBV7-2 | . | TGTGCCAGCAGCCCTCATTCAAAGAACACTGAAGCTTTCTTT | CASSPHSKNTEAFF
. | TRBJ1-2 | TRBV12-3/TRBV12-4 | TRBD1 | TGTGCCAGCAGCTTCCAGGGGGCCGGTGGCTACACCTTC | CASSFQGAGGYTF
. | TRBJ2-3 | TRBV7-8 | . | TGTGCCAGCAGCTTAGGTCAGGGAGGTAGCACAGATACGCAGTATTTT | CASSLGQGGSTDTQYF
. | TRBJ1-1 | TRBV6-2/TRBV6-3 | . | TGTGCCAGCAGTAGGGGCGGGACGACTGACCGAGCTTTCTTT | CASSRGGTTDRAFF
. | TRBJ1-6 | TRBV19 | . | TGTGCCAGTAGTATTCTGACCTTGAATTCACCCCTCCACTTT | CASSILTLNSPLHF
. | TRBJ1-1 | TRBV6-2/TRBV6-3 | . | TGTGCCAGCAGTTTCACCGGACGGCTATCTGAAGCTTTCTTT | CASSFTGRLSEAFF
. | TRBJ2-2 | TRBV28 | . | TGTGCCAGCAGTCCCGGACAGACCGGGGAGCTGTTTTTT | CASSPGQTGELFF
. | TRBJ1-2 | TRBV19 | . | TGTGCCAGTACTGGAGGAGACGCATTCGCTTCTAACTATGGCTACACCTTC | CASTGGDAFASNYGYTF
once | TRBJ2-1 | TRBV6-4 | . | TGTGCCAGCAGTGTCTTTGGACAGGGAGGGAACGAGCAGTTCTTC | CASSVFGQGGNEQFF
. | TRBJ2-6 | TRBV30 | . | TGTGCCTGGAGTTTGGGATATGGGGCCAACGTCCTGACTTTC | CAWSLGYGANVLTF